Listed below are T cell receptor beta chains from one sample, sequenced in a study of beta chain features in type 1 diabetes. The protocol was immunoSEQ multiplex PCR, while the TCRdb copy is restricted to in-frame clones and leaves out a portion. The table includes 300,000 to 400,000 clones, 9.6% detected once. The sequenced material came from central memory CD4+ T cells from blood. The source of these receptors is a man aged 25-40 years with type 1 diabetes. CDR3s include the opening cysteine and the closing phenylalanine or tryptophan. The D gene is left open where the match is weak. The size field is filled for only some rows; it gives once, few, many or a size class.

v_call,d_call,j_call,clone_size,cdr3_nt,cdr3_aa
TRBV6-5,-,TRBJ1-2,-,TGTGCCAGCAGTTCACAGGGAGCCTATGGCTACACCTTC,CASSSQGAYGYTF
TRBV6-1,-,TRBJ1-3,few,TGTGCCAGCAGGACCGACAGATACTCTGGAAACACCATATATTTT,CASRTDRYSGNTIYF
TRBV14,-,TRBJ1-5,few,TGTGCCAGCAGCCAAGATCGTGTCGGGAAACAGCCCCAGCATTTT,CASSQDRVGKQPQHF
TRBV5-1,-,TRBJ2-6,-,TGCGCCAGCAGCTTGTCGTCGGGGAGCGGTGGGGCCAACGTCCTGACTTTC,CASSLSSGSGGANVLTF
TRBV7-2,TRBD2,TRBJ2-3,few,TGTGCCAGCAGCTTAGACTTGGGACTAGCTGATACGCAGTATTTT,CASSLDLGLADTQYF
TRBV10-3,-,TRBJ2-7,many,TGTGCCATCAGTGCAGGGGCCTACGAGCAGTACTTC,CAISAGAYEQYF
TRBV7-2,-,TRBJ1-2,few,TGTGCCAGCAGCCCCCGGGTTCAAGCTAACTATGGCTACACCTTC,CASSPRVQANYGYTF
TRBV25-1,-,TRBJ2-5,many,TGTGCGACCGACTCCCCCGGGGAGACCCAGTACTTC,CATDSPGETQYF
TRBV27,-,TRBJ2-1,-,TGTGCCAGCAGTTACAGGGTTACGAATGAGCAGTTCTTC,CASSYRVTNEQFF
TRBV6-1,TRBD1,TRBJ1-5,-,TGTGCCAGCAGTGAAGGGACAGGGGGAGGACAGCCCCAGCATTTT,CASSEGTGGGQPQHF
TRBV7-9,TRBD1,TRBJ2-3,-,TGTGCCAGCAGCTTCCGGACAGGGGGCGGTAGGGATACGCAGTATTTT,CASSFRTGGGRDTQYF
TRBV2,TRBD2,TRBJ2-1,few,TGTGCCAGCAGTGGACTAGCGGGTTACAATGAGCAGTTCTTC,CASSGLAGYNEQFF
TRBV7-9,TRBD1,TRBJ1-2,-,TGTGCGAGCAGCCCGAGTGAGGGACAGGGAATCTATGGCTACACCTTC,CASSPSEGQGIYGYTF
TRBV2,TRBD1,TRBJ2-7,many,TGTGCCGGAGGACAGGGAATCTACGAGCAGTACTTC,CAGGQGIYEQYF
TRBV5-1,TRBD1,TRBJ2-3,-,TGCGCCAGCCGACTACAGGGGGGAGGCACAGATACGCAGTATTTT,CASRLQGGGTDTQYF
TRBV7-8,-,TRBJ1-1,-,TGTGCCAGCAGCTCACAGGGAGGATTAGCTGAAGCTTTCTTT,CASSSQGGLAEAFF
TRBV7-3,-,TRBJ2-1,many,TGTGCCAGCAGCTTAGGAGTAACTAGCTTCCAGTTCTTC,CASSLGVTSFQFF
TRBV28,-,TRBJ2-7,-,TGTGCCAGCAGCACGACGGGGGCGACCTACGAGCAGTACTTC,CASSTTGATYEQYF
TRBV28,-,TRBJ1-1,few,TGTGCCAGCAGGGCGGGTGGGGCCAACACGGGAGCTTTCTTT,CASRAGGANTGAFF
TRBV15,TRBD2,TRBJ2-3,-,TGTGCCACCAGCAATCCTCCTAGCGGGAGTTGGACAGATACGCAGTATTTT,CATSNPPSGSWTDTQYF
TRBV9,-,TRBJ2-1,many,TGTGCCAGCAGCGTAGTAAGTGGGTACAATGAGCAGTTCTTC,CASSVVSGYNEQFF
TRBV7-9,TRBD1,TRBJ2-1,-,TGTGCCAGCAGCCCTGGGACAGGGGCGGACAATGAGCAGTTCTTC,CASSPGTGADNEQFF
TRBV18,TRBD1,TRBJ2-7,few,TGTGCCAGCTCACCCCTTGGACAGGGGTCTTCCTACGAGCAGTACTTC,CASSPLGQGSSYEQYF
TRBV11-1,-,TRBJ1-2,-,TGTGCCAGCAGCTCTACGTCGAGGGGCTATGGCTACACCTTC,CASSSTSRGYGYTF
TRBV29-1,TRBD1,TRBJ2-7,few,TGCAGCGGACTGGGACAGACATACGAGCAGTACTTC,CSGLGQTYEQYF
TRBV6-1,TRBD2,TRBJ2-7,-,TGTGCCAGCAGTGAGGCTCGCTGGGGGGGACGTGTCTACGAGCAGTACTTC,CASSEARWGGRVYEQYF
TRBV5-4,TRBD2,TRBJ2-1,-,TGTGCCAGCAGCTCGCCGGGACTAGCGGGAGCCAATGAGCAGTTCTTC,CASSSPGLAGANEQFF
TRBV10-3,TRBD1,TRBJ1-2,-,TGTGCCATCAGGACAGGGGCGAACTATGGCTACACCTTC,CAIRTGANYGYTF
TRBV28,-,TRBJ2-3,few,TGTGCCAGCGTTAGCGGAAACACAGATACGCAGTATTTT,CASVSGNTDTQYF
TRBV6-1,-,TRBJ1-5,few,TGTGCCAGCAGTGAAAGACACTATAGCAATCAGCCCCAGCATTTT,CASSERHYSNQPQHF
TRBV18,-,TRBJ2-6,few,TGTGCCAGCTCACTGACTGACGGGGCTGGGGCCAACGTCCTGACTTTC,CASSLTDGAGANVLTF
TRBV5-4,TRBD2,TRBJ2-3,-,TGTGCCAGCAGCTCCACTAGCGGGCCCCTACTTAGCACAGATACGCAGTATTTT,CASSSTSGPLLSTDTQYF
TRBV6-1,-,TRBJ1-4,-,TGTGCCAGCCTCTCCCAGGGTGAAAAACTGTTTTTT,CASLSQGEKLFF
TRBV28,-,TRBJ1-5,few,TGTGCCAGCAGGCTGGCAGGGGGCAATCAGCCCCAGCATTTT,CASRLAGGNQPQHF
TRBV28,-,TRBJ2-2,many,TGTGCCAGCAGTGGCTACCTCACCGGGGAGCTGTTTTTT,CASSGYLTGELFF
TRBV18,-,TRBJ2-1,few,TGTGCCAGCTCACACGGGGCGCGCGAGCAGTTCTTC,CASSHGAREQFF
TRBV20-1,-,TRBJ1-2,-,TGCAGTGCTAGAGATTATGGCTACACCTTC,CSARDYGYTF
TRBV19,TRBD1,TRBJ1-5,many,TGTGCCAGCCGATCCGACAGGGACGGTCAGCCCCAGCATTTT,CASRSDRDGQPQHF
TRBV15,-,TRBJ1-2,few,TGTGCCACCAGCAGAGAAGTTGCAGGATCGAGTGGCTACACCTTC,CATSREVAGSSGYTF
TRBV28,TRBD1,TRBJ2-2,many,TGTGCCAGCAGTTTATGGGGACAGGCCAAGAACACCGGGGAGCTGTTTTTT,CASSLWGQAKNTGELFF
TRBV19,-,TRBJ2-1,few,TGTGCCAGCCGTTCGGGACTGGGAGTTCGTGAGCAGTTCTTC,CASRSGLGVREQFF
TRBV19,TRBD1,TRBJ1-1,-,TGTGCCAGTAGGGGAGACAGGGGTGAAGCTTTCTTT,CASRGDRGEAFF
TRBV5-1,-,TRBJ1-4,-,TGCGCCAGCAGCTTGGGCAGTGCAACTAATGAAAAACTGTTTTTT,CASSLGSATNEKLFF
TRBV10-3,TRBD1,TRBJ2-7,-,TGTGCCAGCAGCGAAAGGGCAGGGGGTTACGAGCAGTACTTC,CASSERAGGYEQYF
TRBV19,-,TRBJ2-7,few,TGTGCCAGTAGCCACCGGGACTTCGCCTACGAGCAGTACTTC,CASSHRDFAYEQYF
TRBV29-1,-,TRBJ2-7,-,TGCAGCGTTGGGGAGCAGGGAGCCCTTTCGCAGTACTTC,CSVGEQGALSQYF
TRBV5-4,TRBD1,TRBJ1-2,-,TGTGCCAGCAGGCCGACAGGGGATGGTGGCTACACCTTC,CASRPTGDGGYTF
TRBV28,-,TRBJ1-4,few,TGTGCCAGCAGTTCCCGGGGCTCAGCCAGTGAAAAACTGTTTTTT,CASSSRGSASEKLFF
TRBV7-2,-,TRBJ1-1,many,TGTGCCAGCAGCTTAGCGCGGCAGAACACTGAAGCTTTCTTT,CASSLARQNTEAFF
TRBV27,-,TRBJ2-3,-,TGTGCCAGCACCCCGGGTCCGCGTTCAGATACGCAGTATTTT,CASTPGPRSDTQYF
TRBV4-2,-,TRBJ1-1,few,TGTGCCAGCAGCCAAGTCCGGAACAGAGACTTGAACACTGAAGCTTTCTTT,CASSQVRNRDLNTEAFF
TRBV11-2,TRBD1,TRBJ2-4,-,TGTGCCAGCAGCCCAAGGACAGGACTAGCCAAAAACATTCAGTACTTC,CASSPRTGLAKNIQYF
TRBV10-3,-,TRBJ1-3,-,TGTGCCATCAGTGAGGTCCTCCAGGGGAAAGGCCTCTCTGGAAACACCATATATTTT,CAISEVLQGKGLSGNTIYF
TRBV2,TRBD1,TRBJ1-5,many,TGTGCCAGCAGTGGGACAGGGGGCAATCAGCCCCAGCATTTT,CASSGTGGNQPQHF
TRBV16,-,TRBJ2-3,-,TGTGCCAGCAGCCGGGAGGCCCCAGATACGCAGTATTTT,CASSREAPDTQYF